Listed here are 8 T cell receptor beta chains from one sample, sequenced in a study of shared clonotypes between healthy human individuals. Sequencing used immunoSEQ multiplex PCR; TCRdb keeps in-frame clones, though not all of them. This sample has roughly 1 million clones; about 77% occur once, and the top ten carry about 1.5%. The sequenced sample was memory CD4+ T cells sorted from blood. Regarding subset: CD45RA-negative fraction. The receptors stem from a man between 18 and 29 years old in good health.

J is TRBJ2-5 and V is TRBV30; D might be TRBD2 (5 bases). Germline V gives CDR1 GTSNPN, CDR2 SVGIG (reference sequence). The CDR3 is 12 amino acids. Trimming stripped 4 bases from V and 4 bases from J, with 10 bases between. The CDR3 region is CAWMLAGETQYF. The CDR3 region has the DNA TGTGCCTGGATGCTTGCGGGAGAGACCCAGTACTTC.

The rearrangement links TRBV7-2 to TRBJ1-1; no clear D gene. The CDR3 sequence is 14 residues long. The germline gives CDR1 SGHTA, CDR2 FQGNSA. V was cut by 2 bases and J by 6 bases, with 13 bases left in between. The CDR3 loop reads CASSLLTETAEAFF. CDR3 DNA: TGTGCCAGCAGCTTACTAACCGAGACCGCTGAAGCTTTCTTT.

J is TRBJ1-4 and V is TRBV5-1, with D possibly TRBD1 on 5 matching bases. Trimming cost V 3 bases and J 7 bases, with 13 bases left between them. Germline lookup yields CDR1 SGHRS and CDR2 YFSETQ. The CDR3 has 14 amino acids. The CDR3 DNA reads as TGCGCCAGCAGCTGGGGCGGCGGTGGTGAAAAACTGTTTTTT. This codes for CASSWGGGGEKLFF.

The gene calls are TRBV16 and TRBJ2-5; D is perhaps TRBD2 (6 bases). The CDR3 contains 13 residues. Germline V lookup: CDR1 KGHSY, CDR2 FQNENV. V was pared by 3 bases and J by 3 bases, with 8 bases between. The CDR3 DNA is TGTGCCAGCAGCCAGGGACTGAAAGAGACCCAGTACTTC. It translates to CASSQGLKETQYF.

This clone was found a few times. The V call is TRBV2, the J call TRBJ1-5; D is perhaps TRBD1 (5 bases). This CDR3 has 14 residues. Trimming left V 6 bases short and J 7 bases short, with 16 bases between. Germline V CDR1 and CDR2: SNHLY, FYNNEI. The CDR3 reads CASSRQEGHQPQHF. The CDR3 nucleotides are TGTGCCAGCAGCCGGCAGGAGGGGCACCAGCCCCAGCATTTT. The entire variable domain, with the rest obtained from reference TRBV2 and TRBJ1-5, is as follows: EPEVTQTPSHQVTQMGQEVILRCVPISNHLYFYWYRQILGQKVEFLVSFYNNEISEKSEIFDDQFSVERPDGSNFTLKIRSTKLEDSAMYFCASSRQEGHQPQHFGDGTRLSIL.

The rearrangement joins TRBV27 to TRBJ1-6, with a possible D match to TRBD1 (5 bases). The CDR3 runs to 14 residues. V was cut by 6 bases and J by 10 bases, with 16 bases left in between. Germline CDR1 reads MNHEY; CDR2 reads SMNVEV (reference sequence). For the CDR3, the DNA is TGTGCCAGCAGGGGCGGAGGGGAGAGGTCACCCCTCCACTTT. Protein: CASRGGGERSPLHF.

This clone was observed a single time. The V and J genes are TRBV5-1 and TRBJ1-1; 10 bases are shared with TRBD1. Per germline, CDR1 SGHRS and CDR2 YFSETQ. Trimming cost V 3 bases and J 10 bases; bases outside gene matches: 6. The CDR3 totals 13 residues. The chain's CDR3 is CASSSDGQGGAFF. The DNA for the CDR3 is TGCGCCAGCAGCTCGGACGGACAGGGGGGAGCTTTCTTT.

This clone was detected only once. V gene TRBV6-7 combines with J gene TRBJ2-5, with TRBD1 matching over 9 bases. TRBV6-7 is filed as an ORF, its function uncertain. The J segment lost 6 bases and the V segment lost 6 bases, leaving 17 bases of the junction unmatched. The CDR3 covers 17 residues. CDR3 nucleotide sequence: TGTGCCAGCAGCTACCCTTACTGGGACAGGGAGGGTCAGACCCAGTACTTC. Translation gives CASSYPYWDREGQTQYF.